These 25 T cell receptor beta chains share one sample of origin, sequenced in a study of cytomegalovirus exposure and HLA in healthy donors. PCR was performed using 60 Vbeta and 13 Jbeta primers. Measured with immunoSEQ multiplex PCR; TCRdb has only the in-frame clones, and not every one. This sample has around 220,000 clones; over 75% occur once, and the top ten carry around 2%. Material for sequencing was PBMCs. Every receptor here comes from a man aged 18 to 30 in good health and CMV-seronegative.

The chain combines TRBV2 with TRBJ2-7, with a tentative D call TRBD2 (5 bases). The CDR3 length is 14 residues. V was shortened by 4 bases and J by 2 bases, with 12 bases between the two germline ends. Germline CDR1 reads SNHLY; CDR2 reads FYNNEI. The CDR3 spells CASSGRTIPYEQYF. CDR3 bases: TGTGCCAGCAGTGGGAGGACCATACCCTACGAGCAGTACTTC.

Here the CDR3 DNA reads TGTGCCAGCTCACTAAGACAGAGCTCCTACAATGAGCAGTTCTTC. Protein product: CASSLRQSSYNEQFF. The gene calls are TRBV18 and TRBJ2-1; TRBD1 is a possible D gene (5 bases). The CDR3 loop spans 15 amino acids. The V gene's germline CDR1 is KGHSH and CDR2 LQKENI. Trimming pared 4 bases from V and 0 bases from J, leaving 10 bases between.

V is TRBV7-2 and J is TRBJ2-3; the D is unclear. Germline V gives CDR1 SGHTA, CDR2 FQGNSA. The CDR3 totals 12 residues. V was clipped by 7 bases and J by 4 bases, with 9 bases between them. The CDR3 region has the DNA TGTGCCAGCACCTCTAGTCCAGATACGCAGTATTTT. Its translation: CASTSSPDTQYF.

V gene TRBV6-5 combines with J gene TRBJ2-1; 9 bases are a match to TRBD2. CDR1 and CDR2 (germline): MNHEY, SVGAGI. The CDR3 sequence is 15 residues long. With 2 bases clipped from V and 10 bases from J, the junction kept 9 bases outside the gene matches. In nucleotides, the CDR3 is TGTGCCAGCAGTTACCCCGGGACTAGCAGGGGGGAGCAGTTCTTC. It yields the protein CASSYPGTSRGEQFF.

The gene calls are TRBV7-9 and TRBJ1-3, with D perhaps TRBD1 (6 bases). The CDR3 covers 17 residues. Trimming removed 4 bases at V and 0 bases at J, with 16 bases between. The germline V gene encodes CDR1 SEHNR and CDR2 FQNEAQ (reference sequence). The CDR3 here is CASSSDRPKSSGNTIYF. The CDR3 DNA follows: TGTGCCAGCAGCTCAGACAGGCCAAAGAGCTCTGGAAACACCATATATTTT.

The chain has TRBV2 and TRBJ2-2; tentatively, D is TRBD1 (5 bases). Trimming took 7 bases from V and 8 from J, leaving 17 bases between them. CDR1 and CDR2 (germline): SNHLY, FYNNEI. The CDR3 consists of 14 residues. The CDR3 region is CASNSDSGRGELFF. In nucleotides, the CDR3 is TGTGCCAGCAATTCAGACAGTGGGCGGGGGGAGCTGTTTTTT.

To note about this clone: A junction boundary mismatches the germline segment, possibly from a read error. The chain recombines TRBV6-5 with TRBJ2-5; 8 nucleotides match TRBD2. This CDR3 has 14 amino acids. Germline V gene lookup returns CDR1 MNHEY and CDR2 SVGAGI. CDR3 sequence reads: CASRGLGGGEAQYF. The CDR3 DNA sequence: TGTGCCAGCAGGGGACTAGGAGGGGGAGAGGCCCAGTACTTC.

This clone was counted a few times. CDR3 loop: CASSTPRLAGSTDTQYF. The CDR3 DNA reads as TGTGCCAGCAGCACACCTAGACTAGCGGGGAGCACAGATACGCAGTATTTT. The chain combines TRBV14 with TRBJ2-3; 11 positions match TRBD2. The germline gives CDR1 SGHDN, CDR2 FVKESK. This CDR3 spans 17 amino acids. Germline trimming cut 5 bases from V and 0 bases from J; bases unmatched to any gene: 7.

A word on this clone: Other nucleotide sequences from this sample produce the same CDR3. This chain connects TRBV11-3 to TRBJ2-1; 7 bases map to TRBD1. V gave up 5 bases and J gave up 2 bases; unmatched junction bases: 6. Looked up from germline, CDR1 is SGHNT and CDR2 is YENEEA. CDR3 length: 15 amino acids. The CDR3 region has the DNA TGTGCCAGCAGCCGAGAAGGGGGCGCCTACAATGAGCAGTTCTTC. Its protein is CASSREGGAYNEQFF.

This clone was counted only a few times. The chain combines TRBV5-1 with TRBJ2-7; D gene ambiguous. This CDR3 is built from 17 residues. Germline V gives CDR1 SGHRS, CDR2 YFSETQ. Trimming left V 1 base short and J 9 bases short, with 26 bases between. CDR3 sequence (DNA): TGCGCCAGCAGCTTGAGTCCCAGCCAGGCTCTACGATTAGGGCAGTACTTC. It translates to CASSLSPSQALRLGQYF.

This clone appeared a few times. The CDR3 nucleotides read TGTGCCACCGACGACCCTCTGGACAGGGCAAATGAAAAACTGTTTTTT. It yields the protein CATDDPLDRANEKLFF. The V gene is TRBV28, the J gene TRBJ1-4; 8 bases are a match to TRBD1. Germline V CDR1 and CDR2: MDHEN, SYDVKM. The CDR3 is 16 residues long. With V trimmed by 10 bases and J by 5 bases, 15 bases remained unmatched.

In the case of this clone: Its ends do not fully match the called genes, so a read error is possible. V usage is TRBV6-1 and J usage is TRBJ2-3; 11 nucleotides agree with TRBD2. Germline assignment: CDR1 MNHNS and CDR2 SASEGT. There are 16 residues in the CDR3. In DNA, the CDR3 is TGTGCCAGTAGTGGGACTAGCGGTGGGGGCACAGATACGCAGTATTTT. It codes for CASSGTSGGGTDTQYF.

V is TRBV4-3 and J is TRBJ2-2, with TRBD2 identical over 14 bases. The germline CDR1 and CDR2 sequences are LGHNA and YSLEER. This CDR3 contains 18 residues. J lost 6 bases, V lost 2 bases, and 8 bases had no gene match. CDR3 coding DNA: TGCGCCAGCAGCCAACGGGGACTAGCGGGAGTATCCGCCGGGGAGCTGTTTTTT. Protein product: CASSQRGLAGVSAGELFF.

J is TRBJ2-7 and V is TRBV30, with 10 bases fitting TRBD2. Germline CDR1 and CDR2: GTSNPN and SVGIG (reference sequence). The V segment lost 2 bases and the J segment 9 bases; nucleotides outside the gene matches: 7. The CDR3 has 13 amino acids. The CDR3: CAWSSTSGVVQYF. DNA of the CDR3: TGTGCCTGGAGTAGTACTAGCGGGGTGGTGCAGTACTTC.

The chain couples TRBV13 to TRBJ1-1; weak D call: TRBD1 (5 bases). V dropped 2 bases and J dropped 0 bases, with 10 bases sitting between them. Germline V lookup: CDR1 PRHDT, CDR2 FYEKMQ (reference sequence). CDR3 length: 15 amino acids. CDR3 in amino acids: CASSLSQGLNTEAFF. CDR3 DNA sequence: TGTGCCAGCAGCTTAAGTCAGGGCTTGAACACTGAAGCTTTCTTT.

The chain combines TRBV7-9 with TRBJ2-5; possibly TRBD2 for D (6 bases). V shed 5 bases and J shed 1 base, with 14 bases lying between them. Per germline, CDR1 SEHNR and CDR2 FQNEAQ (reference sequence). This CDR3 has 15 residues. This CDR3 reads CASSPWEASQETQYF. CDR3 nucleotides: TGTGCCAGCAGCCCATGGGAGGCGAGCCAAGAGACCCAGTACTTC.

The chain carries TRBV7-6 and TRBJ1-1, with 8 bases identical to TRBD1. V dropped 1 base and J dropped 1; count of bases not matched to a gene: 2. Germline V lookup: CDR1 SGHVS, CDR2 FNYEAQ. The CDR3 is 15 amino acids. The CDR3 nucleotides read TGTGCCAGCAGCTTAGGTACAGGGGGGAACACTGAAGCTTTCTTT. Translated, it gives CASSLGTGGNTEAFF.

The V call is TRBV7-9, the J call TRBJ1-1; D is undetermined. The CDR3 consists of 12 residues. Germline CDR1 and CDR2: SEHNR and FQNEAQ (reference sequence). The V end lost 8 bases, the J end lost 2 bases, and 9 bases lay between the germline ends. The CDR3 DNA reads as TGTGCCAGCCCGAGCGCTAACACTGAAGCTTTCTTT. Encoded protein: CASPSANTEAFF.

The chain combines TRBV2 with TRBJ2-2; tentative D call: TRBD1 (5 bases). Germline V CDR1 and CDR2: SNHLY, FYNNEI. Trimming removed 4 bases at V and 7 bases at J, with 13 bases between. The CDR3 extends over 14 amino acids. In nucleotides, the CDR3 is TGTGCCAGCAGTGCCATCCCCCAGGGCGGGGAGCTGTTTTTT. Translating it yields CASSAIPQGGELFF.

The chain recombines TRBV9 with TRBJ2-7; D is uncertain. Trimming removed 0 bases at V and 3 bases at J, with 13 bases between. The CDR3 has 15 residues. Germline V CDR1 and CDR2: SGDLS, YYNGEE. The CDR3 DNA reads TGTGCCAGCAGCGTAGTTCCGGGTCTTAGCTACGAGCAGTACTTC. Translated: CASSVVPGLSYEQYF.

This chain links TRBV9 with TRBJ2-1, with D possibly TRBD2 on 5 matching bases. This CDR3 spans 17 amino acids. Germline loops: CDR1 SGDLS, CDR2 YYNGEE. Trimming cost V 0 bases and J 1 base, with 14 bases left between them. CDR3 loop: CASSVGVGGLSYNEQFF. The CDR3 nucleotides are TGTGCCAGCAGCGTAGGGGTCGGCGGGCTTTCCTACAATGAGCAGTTCTTC.

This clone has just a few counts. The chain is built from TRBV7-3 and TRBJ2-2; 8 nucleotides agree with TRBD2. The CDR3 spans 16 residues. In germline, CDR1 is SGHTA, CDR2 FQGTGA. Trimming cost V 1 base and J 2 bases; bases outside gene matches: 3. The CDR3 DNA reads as TGTGCCAGCAGCTTAAACGGGAGGGCCAACACCGGGGAGCTGTTTTTT. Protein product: CASSLNGRANTGELFF.

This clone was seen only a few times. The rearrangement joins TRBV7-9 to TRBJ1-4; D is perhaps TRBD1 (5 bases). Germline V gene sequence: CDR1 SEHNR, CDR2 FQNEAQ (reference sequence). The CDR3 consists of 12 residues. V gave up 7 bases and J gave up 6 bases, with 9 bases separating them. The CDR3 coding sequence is TGTGCCAGCACGGGGGGGTATGAAAAACTGTTTTTT. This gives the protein CASTGGYEKLFF.

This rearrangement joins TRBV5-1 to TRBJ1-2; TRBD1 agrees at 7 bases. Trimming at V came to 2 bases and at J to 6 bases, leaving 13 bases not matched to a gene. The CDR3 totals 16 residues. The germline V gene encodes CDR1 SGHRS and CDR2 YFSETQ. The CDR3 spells CASSFQVQGSQNGYTF. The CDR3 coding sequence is TGCGCCAGCAGCTTTCAGGTACAGGGGAGTCAGAATGGCTACACCTTC.

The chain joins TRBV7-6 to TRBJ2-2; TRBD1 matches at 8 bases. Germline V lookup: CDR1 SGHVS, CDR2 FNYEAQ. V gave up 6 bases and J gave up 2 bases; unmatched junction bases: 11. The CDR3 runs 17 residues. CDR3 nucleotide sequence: TGTGCCAGCAGTCATAACCGGGACAGGACAAACACCGGGGAGCTGTTTTTT. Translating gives CASSHNRDRTNTGELFF.